The 6 T cell receptor beta chains presented below share a single source sample, sequenced in a study of blood T cell repertoires in COVID-19. Profiled with immunoSEQ multiplex PCR; TCRdb holds only in-frame clones, not every one. The repertoire holds a few hundred thousand clones, with 89% as singletons. Sequenced sample: PBMCs or T cells enriched from blood (not recorded which). The source is a woman in her twenties or thirties who had recovered from COVID-19.

This chain connects TRBV24-1 to TRBJ2-5, with D perhaps TRBD1 (5 bases). Germline CDR1 is KGHDR and CDR2 is SFDVKD. The CDR3 has 13 amino acids. The ends were cut back, 9 bases at V and 1 base at J, with 11 bases in the middle. The CDR3 DNA reads as TGTGCCACCGGGGCAGGTCTCCAAGAGACCCAGTACTTC. It is translated as CATGAGLQETQYF.

V and J are TRBV11-2 and TRBJ1-1, with a tentative D call TRBD1 (5 bases). The CDR3 length is 18 residues. Trimming took off 5 bases at V and 0 bases at J, with 22 bases between the two ends. From germline, CDR1 is SGHAT and CDR2 FQNNGV. Here the CDR3 DNA reads TGTGCCAGCAGCCCTTATGCCAGGGCAGGGAAGATGAACACTGAAGCTTTCTTT. Its protein product is CASSPYARAGKMNTEAFF.

As DNA, the CDR3 is TGTGCCAGCACCTCCCTTCCCAGAGGTGATCAGCCCCAGCATTTT. This sequence encodes CASTSLPRGDQPQHF. This sequence joins TRBV27 and TRBJ1-5, with D unclear. V was clipped by 7 bases and J by 5 bases, with 18 bases between them. Germline V gene lookup returns CDR1 MNHEY and CDR2 SMNVEV (reference sequence). The CDR3 contains 15 residues.

This clone was recorded only once. The chain links TRBV28 to TRBJ1-2; 12 nucleotides align to TRBD1. Germline V gene data show CDR1 as MDHEN and CDR2 as SYDVKM. The CDR3 is made up of 16 amino acids. J was trimmed by 8 bases and V by 1 base; bases with no gene match: 8. The chain's CDR3 is CASSLLGTGGLGGYTF. The CDR3 bases are TGTGCCAGCAGTTTATTAGGGACAGGGGGCCTCGGGGGCTACACCTTC.

The chain recombines TRBV7-2 with TRBJ2-2, with no clear D. Germline V gene sequence: CDR1 SGHTA, CDR2 FQGNSA. The CDR3 length is 13 residues. V was cut by 6 bases and J by 6 bases, with 11 bases left in between. The DNA of the CDR3 is TGTGCCAGCAGATCCTACGTCGCCGGGGAGCTGTTTTTT. Translating it yields CASRSYVAGELFF.

This sequence joins TRBV24-1 and TRBJ1-2, with unresolved D. The CDR3 sequence is 12 residues long. The germline V and J ends were trimmed by 4 bases and 8 bases, with 10 bases remaining between them. Germline V CDR1 and CDR2: KGHDR, SFDVKD. This CDR3 reads CATSDSSGGYTF. Here the CDR3 DNA reads TGTGCCACCAGTGACTCGTCGGGGGGCTACACCTTC.